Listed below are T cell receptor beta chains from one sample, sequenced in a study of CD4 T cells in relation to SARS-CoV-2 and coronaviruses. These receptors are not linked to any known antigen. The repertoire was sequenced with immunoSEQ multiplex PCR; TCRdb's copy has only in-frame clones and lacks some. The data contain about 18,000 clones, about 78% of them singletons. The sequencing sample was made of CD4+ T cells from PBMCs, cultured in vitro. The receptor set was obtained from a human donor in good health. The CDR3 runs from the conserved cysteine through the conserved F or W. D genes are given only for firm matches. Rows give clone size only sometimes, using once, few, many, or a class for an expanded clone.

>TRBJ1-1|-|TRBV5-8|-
TGTGCCAGCACTGATAGGGAAGGCAGGAGCCGTGGGGACACTGAAGCTTTCTTT
CASTDREGRSRGDTEAFF
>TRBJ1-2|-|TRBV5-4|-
TGTGCCAGCAGCTTGGCAGGCAGAGATGGCTACACCTTC
CASSLAGRDGYTF
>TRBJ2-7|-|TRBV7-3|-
TGTGCCAGCAGCTTAACGGGCAGGTACGACGAGCAGTACTTC
CASSLTGRYDEQYF
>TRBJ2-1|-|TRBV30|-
TGTGCCTCCCCTAGGGTACAGTTCTTC
CASPRVQFF
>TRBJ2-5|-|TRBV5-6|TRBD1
TGTGCCAGCAGCTTGGGGACAGGCCAAAACCAAGAGACCCAGTACTTC
CASSLGTGQNQETQYF
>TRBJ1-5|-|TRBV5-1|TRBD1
TGCGCCAGCAGGGCTACAGGGGGGAATCAGCCCCAGCATTTT
CASRATGGNQPQHF
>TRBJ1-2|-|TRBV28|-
TGTGCCAGCAATCCTCCCACGGAGACCTATGGCTACACCTTC
CASNPPTETYGYTF
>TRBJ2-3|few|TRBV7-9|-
TGTGCCAGCAGCGTTTTGGAAGATACGCAGTATTTT
CASSVLEDTQYF
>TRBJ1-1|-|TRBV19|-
TGTGCCAGTGGGTCAGGGAGCGCTGAAGCTTTCTTT
CASGSGSAEAFF
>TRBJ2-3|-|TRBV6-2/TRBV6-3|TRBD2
TGTGCCAGCAGTCCCGGGCTAGCGGGAATGACAGATACGCAGTATTTT
CASSPGLAGMTDTQYF
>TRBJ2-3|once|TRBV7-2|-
TGTGCCAGCAGCTCACCCCGGTCCACAGATACGCAGTATTTT
CASSSPRSTDTQYF
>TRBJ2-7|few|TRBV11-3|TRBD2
TGTGCCAGCAGCGCCGGGACTAGTTACGAGCAGTACTTC
CASSAGTSYEQYF
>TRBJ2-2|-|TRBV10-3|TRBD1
TGTGCCATCACTGCCGGGACAGGGGGCTCCACCGGGGAGCTGTTTTTT
CAITAGTGGSTGELFF
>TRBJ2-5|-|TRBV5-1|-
TGCGCCAGCAATCCAAAGGGGGAGGGTCGAGAGACCCAGTACTTC
CASNPKGEGRETQYF
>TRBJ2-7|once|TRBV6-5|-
TGTGCCAGCAATACGGGCCCCTACGAGCAGTACTTC
CASNTGPYEQYF
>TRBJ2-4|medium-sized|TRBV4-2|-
TGTGCCAGCAGCCAAGGACTTGAGGCTACGTCCATTCAGTACTTC
CASSQGLEATSIQYF
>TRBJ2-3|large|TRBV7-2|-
TGTGCCAGCAGCTCGTACGGAGATACGCAGTATTTT
CASSSYGDTQYF
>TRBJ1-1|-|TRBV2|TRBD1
TGTGCCAGCAGTGAGGGACAGCTAAATGAAGCTTTCTTT
CASSEGQLNEAFF
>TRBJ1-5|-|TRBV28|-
TGTGCCAGCAGTTTTACTGGGACGGGGCCCCAGCATTTT
CASSFTGTGPQHF
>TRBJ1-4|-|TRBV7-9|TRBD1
TGTGCCAGCAGCCAAGGACAGGGTGGTGAAAAACTGTTTTTT
CASSQGQGGEKLFF
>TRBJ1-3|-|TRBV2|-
TGTGCCAGCAGTGAACCCCAGGGAGGAATCTCTGGAAACACCATATATTTT
CASSEPQGGISGNTIYF
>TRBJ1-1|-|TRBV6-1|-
TGTGCCAGCAGTGAAGGGGAGAACACTGAAGCTTTCTTT
CASSEGENTEAFF
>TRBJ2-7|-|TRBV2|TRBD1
TGTGCCACCCTACAGGACAGGGGCCACGAGCAGTACTTC
CATLQDRGHEQYF
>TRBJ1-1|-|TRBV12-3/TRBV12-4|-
TGTGCCAGCAGTCCTTCGATGAGGGATGAAGCTTTCTTT
CASSPSMRDEAFF
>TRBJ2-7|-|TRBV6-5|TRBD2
TGTGCCAGCAGTACTAGCGGGACAACAGAGCAGTACTTC
CASSTSGTTEQYF
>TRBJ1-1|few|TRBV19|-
TGTGCCAGTAGTACAGGTGTTTCGGGGGTGAACACTGAAGCTTTCTTT
CASSTGVSGVNTEAFF
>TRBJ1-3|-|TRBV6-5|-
TGTGCCAGCAGTCTTTCGGGCGACTCTGGAAACACCATATATTTT
CASSLSGDSGNTIYF
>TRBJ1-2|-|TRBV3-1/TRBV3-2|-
TGTGCCAGCAGCCCCACTCGACAGTATGGCTACACCTTC
CASSPTRQYGYTF
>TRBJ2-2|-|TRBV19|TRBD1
TGTGCCAGTAGTGACCGGGACAGGGGCTCAACCGGGGAGCTGTTTTTT
CASSDRDRGSTGELFF
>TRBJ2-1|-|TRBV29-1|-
TGCAGCGTTGGGAAGAGCTCCTACAATGAGCAGTTCTTC
CSVGKSSYNEQFF
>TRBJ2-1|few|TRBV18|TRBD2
TGTGCCAGCTCACCACCTGGACTAGCGGGAGGGGTAGGCAACAATGAGCAGTTCTTC
CASSPPGLAGGVGNNEQFF
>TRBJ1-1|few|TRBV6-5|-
TGTGCCAGCAGTCGAGAATGGGGTACGGGAACTGAAGCTTTCTTT
CASSREWGTGTEAFF
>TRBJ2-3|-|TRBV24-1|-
TGTGCCACCAGTGACATAGATACGCAGTATTTT
CATSDIDTQYF
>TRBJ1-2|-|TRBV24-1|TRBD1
TGTGCCACCAGTGAGGGACAGATGGGCTACACCTTC
CATSEGQMGYTF
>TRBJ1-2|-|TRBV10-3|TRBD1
TGTGCCATCAGTGAGCGGACAGGGTTCCATGGCTACACCTTC
CAISERTGFHGYTF
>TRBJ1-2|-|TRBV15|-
TGTGCCACCAGCAGCTCGTCGGGGTTGTATGGCTACACCTTC
CATSSSSGLYGYTF
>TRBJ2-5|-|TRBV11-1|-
TGTGCCAGCAGCTTAGCGTTAGCAGGGGATCAAGAGACCCAGTACTTC
CASSLALAGDQETQYF
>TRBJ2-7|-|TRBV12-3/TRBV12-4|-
TGTGCCAGCAGATCCCCCTACGAGCAGTACTTC
CASRSPYEQYF
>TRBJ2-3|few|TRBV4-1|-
TGCGCCAGCAGCCGTCCCGGCGGCAGATCCCAAATAACTAGCACAGATACGCAGTATTTT
CASSRPGGRSQITSTDTQYF
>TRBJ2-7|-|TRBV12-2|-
TGTGCAAGTCGCTTAGGGTTAGGAAACTTC
CASRLGLGNF
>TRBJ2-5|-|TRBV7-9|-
TGTGCCAGCAGCGAGATGGCGGGTCAAGAGACCCAGTACTTC
CASSEMAGQETQYF
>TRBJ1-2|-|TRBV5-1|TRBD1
TGCGCCAGCAGCTCTGGACAGGGAAACTATGGCTACACCTTC
CASSSGQGNYGYTF
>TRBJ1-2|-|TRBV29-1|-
TGCAGCACCGTGGGGCTGCTTTACGGTGGCTACACCTTC
CSTVGLLYGGYTF
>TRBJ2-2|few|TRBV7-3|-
TGTGCCAGCAGCCCGCCGGGGGGCACGGGCACCGGGGAGCTGTTTTTT
CASSPPGGTGTGELFF
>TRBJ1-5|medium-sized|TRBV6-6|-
TGTGCCAGCAGTTACTCGAGGGGCCCCATGCCCCAGCATTTT
CASSYSRGPMPQHF
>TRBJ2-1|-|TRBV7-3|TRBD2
TGTGCCAGCAGTTATAGCGGGGAAGCGTACAATGAGCAGTTCTTC
CASSYSGEAYNEQFF
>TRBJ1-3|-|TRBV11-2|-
TGTGCCAGCAGCTTAACGGGAAACACCATATATTTT
CASSLTGNTIYF
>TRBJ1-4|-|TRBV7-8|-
TGTGCCAGCAGCTTAGCGCTGGGGGGGCGAGGGGAAAAACTGTTTTTT
CASSLALGGRGEKLFF
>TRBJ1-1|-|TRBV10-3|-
TGTGCCATCAGTGAGAAGTACGAAGCTTTCTTT
CAISEKYEAFF
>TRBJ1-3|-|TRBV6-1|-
TGTGCCAGCAGTGAAGTTCCAGGCTCTGGAAACACCATATATTTT
CASSEVPGSGNTIYF
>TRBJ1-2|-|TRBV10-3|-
TGTGCCATCAGTGGAGCTAACTATGGCTACACCTTC
CAISGANYGYTF
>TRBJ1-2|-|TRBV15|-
TGTGCCACCAGCCTTATAGTGACAGCTTCTTATGGCTACACCTTC
CATSLIVTASYGYTF
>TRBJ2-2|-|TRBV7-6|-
TGTGCCAGCAGCTTAGTGACAGGGAACACCGGGGAGCTGTTTTTT
CASSLVTGNTGELFF
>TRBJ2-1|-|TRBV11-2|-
TGTGCCAGCAGCTTCCACGATCTTCTACTCTCCTACAATGAGCAGTTCTTC
CASSFHDLLLSYNEQFF
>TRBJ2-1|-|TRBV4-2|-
TGTGCCAGCAGCCAAGATGGAGGGCAGGGTGATGCGCAGTTCTTC
CASSQDGGQGDAQFF